These 7 T cell receptor beta chains came from one sample sequenced in a study of T cell changes during pregnancy in multiple sclerosis. Method: immunoSEQ multiplex PCR; TCRdb's copy keeps in-frame clones and lacks some. The data show some 60,000 clones, with around 93% seen just once and roughly 3.5% held by the top ten. This sample comprised peripheral blood, obtained after pregnancy. Receptors originate from a female donor in good health, enrolled as a control in a pregnancy study.

The V gene is TRBV6-1, the J gene TRBJ2-7, with D tentatively TRBD2 (5 bases). With 5 bases removed from V and 1 base from J, the gap between germline ends came to 9 bases. CDR3 size: 13 residues. The germline gives CDR1 MNHNS, CDR2 SASEGT. The CDR3 loop is CASSPRGSYEQYF. As DNA, the CDR3 is TGTGCCAGCAGTCCTCGGGGTTCCTACGAGCAGTACTTC.

Only one count was recorded for this clone. V gene TRBV28 combines with J gene TRBJ2-2; 9 nucleotides agree with TRBD2. Germline V gene sequence: CDR1 MDHEN, CDR2 SYDVKM. CDR3 size: 16 residues. The J segment lost 5 bases and the V segment lost 1 base, leaving 5 bases of the junction unmatched. The CDR3 sequence is CASSLLAGGPTGELFF. The CDR3 region has the DNA TGTGCCAGCAGTTTATTGGCGGGAGGGCCGACCGGGGAGCTGTTTTTT.

This chain joins TRBV6-6 and TRBJ2-1; 8 bases align to TRBD1. Per germline, CDR1 MNHNY and CDR2 SVGAGI (reference sequence). This CDR3 contains 15 residues. After removal of 5 bases from V and 6 bases from J, the junction contained 9 bases not matched to a gene. The CDR3 here is CASSKGQGVSNEQFF. As DNA, the CDR3 is TGTGCCAGCAGTAAAGGACAGGGAGTGAGCAATGAGCAGTTCTTC.

The J gene is TRBJ2-4, the V gene TRBV11-3; D is unclear. The CDR3 sequence is 15 residues long. From germline, CDR1 is SGHNT and CDR2 YENEEA. V gave up 0 bases and J gave up 6 bases, with 12 bases separating them. The chain's CDR3 is CASSLDSVTGNIQYF. CDR3 sequence (DNA): TGTGCCAGCAGCTTAGATTCGGTAACGGGAAACATTCAGTACTTC. Full variable domain (outside the CDR3, taken from reference TRBV11-3 and TRBJ2-4): EAGVVQSPRYKIIEKKQPVAFWCNPISGHNTLYWYLQNLGQGPELLIRYENEEAVDDSQLPKDRFSAERLKGVDSTLKIQPAELGDSAVYLCASSLDSVTGNIQYFGAGTRLSVL.

The genes are TRBV4-1 and TRBJ2-7; TRBD1 matches 10 bases. Germline CDR1 reads MGHRA; CDR2 reads YSYEKL. Trimming took 3 bases from V and 3 from J; bases not matched to a gene: 5. CDR3 length equals 15 residues. DNA for the CDR3: TGCGCCAGCAGCCACTCCGGGACAGGGGACTACGAGCAGTACTTC. Its translation is CASSHSGTGDYEQYF.

The genes are TRBV28 and TRBJ2-3, with D possibly matching TRBD2 (6 bases). Trimming took 5 bases from V and 1 from J, leaving 13 bases between them. Germline CDR1 MDHEN, CDR2 SYDVKM. The CDR3 runs 15 residues. DNA of the CDR3: TGTGCCAGCAGTCTGCCCTTAGCGGGCACAGATACGCAGTATTTT. This translates into CASSLPLAGTDTQYF.

The chain couples TRBV28 to TRBJ2-5, with D tentatively TRBD1 (6 bases). The V end was cut by 6 bases, the J end by 3 bases, with 11 bases between. Germline loops: CDR1 MDHEN, CDR2 SYDVKM. The CDR3 has 13 residues. CDR3 loop: CASRYTGKETQYF. The CDR3 DNA reads TGTGCCAGCAGGTACACAGGGAAAGAGACCCAGTACTTC.